This T cell receptor beta chain appears in the sequencing data of a study of blood T cell repertoires in COVID-19. Germline-derived CDR1 and CDR2 are LGHDT and YNNKEL (reference sequence). The junction had 8 bases not matched to a gene; V was cut back by 6 bases and J by 6 bases. The CDR3 is 16 residues long. Profiling relied on immunoSEQ multiplex PCR, and the TCRdb table lists in-frame clones only, not all of them. The repertoire holds about 250,000 clones, roughly 85% seen once, with 4.5% to 6% in the top ten. The source material was peripheral blood. The clonotype originates from a man aged 45-65 years with active or convalescent COVID-19. This chain uses TRBV3-1 (or the pseudogene TRBV3-2) with TRBJ2-2; 12 bases agree with TRBD2. The DNA for the CDR3 is TGTGCCAGCAGGTACGGACTAGCGGGGTCCTCCGGGGAGCTGTTTTTT. This translates into CASRYGLAGSSGELFF.